These T cell receptor beta chains were read from a single sample in a study of OX40 agonist ivuxolimab in advanced cancers. Measured with immunoSEQ multiplex PCR; TCRdb has only the in-frame clones, and not every one. Seen here are about 46,000 clones, around nine tenths observed once, and the top ten hold approximately 10%. This specimen consisted of CD4+ or CD8+ T cells sorted from blood, obtained in a trial of the OX40 agonist ivuxolimab. These receptors were taken from an adult with an advanced solid tumor such as melanoma, head and neck, liver or kidney cancer. Both conserved end residues are part of each CDR3. A D gene is named only where the DNA matches it firmly. Clone sizes are given selectively: once, few, many, or a class where the clone is expanded.

V gene,clone size,J gene,D gene,CDR3 length,CDR3 DNA,CDR3 protein
TRBV13,once,TRBJ1-6,NA,17,TGTGCCAGCAGCGCTACAACAGGGACCCAAGGTCGTTCACCCCTCCACTTT,CASSATTGTQGRSPLHF
TRBV13,NA,TRBJ2-7,NA,15,TGTGCCAGCAGCTTAGGCCGGGGCAGGGCCTACGAGCAGTACTTC,CASSLGRGRAYEQYF
TRBV6-1,NA,TRBJ2-2,TRBD2,14,TGTGCCAGCAGAAGACTAGCGCACACCGGGGAGCTGTTTTTT,CASRRLAHTGELFF
TRBV14,NA,TRBJ1-6,NA,17,TGTGCCAGCAGCCTAGACCCTTTTGGCTCCTATAATTCACCCCTCCACTTT,CASSLDPFGSYNSPLHF
TRBV7-6,once,TRBJ2-1,TRBD2,14,TGTGCCAGCAGCCCCGGGACTAGCGGGAGATCCCAGTTCTTC,CASSPGTSGRSQFF
TRBV6-1,NA,TRBJ1-2,TRBD1,14,TGTGCCAGCAGCTTGTTGTGGACAGGGAACGGCTACACCTTC,CASSLLWTGNGYTF
TRBV19,NA,TRBJ2-7,TRBD1,14,TGTGCCAGTAGCAGCTCGACAGGGGCATACGAGCAGTACTTC,CASSSSTGAYEQYF
TRBV4-3,NA,TRBJ2-1,TRBD2,16,TGCGCCAGCAGCCAAGATAGGGGGACTAGCGGGAATGAGCAGTTCTTC,CASSQDRGTSGNEQFF
TRBV9,NA,TRBJ2-3,TRBD2,14,TGTGCCAGCACAAGGGCTAGCGGGGGCCCGGGTTTGGATTTT,CASTRASGGPGLDF
TRBV9,few,TRBJ2-2,NA,17,TGTGCCAGCAGCGTAGCGGACGGGATTTCGAACACCGGGGAGCTGTTTTTT,CASSVADGISNTGELFF
TRBV29-1,NA,TRBJ2-1,NA,13,TGCAGCGTTGAGGAGAGCTCCTACAATGAGCAGTTCTTC,CSVEESSYNEQFF
TRBV6-5,NA,TRBJ2-1,NA,12,TGTGCCAGCAGTTACGGGGGGACCGAGCAGTTCTTC,CASSYGGTEQFF
TRBV10-3,NA,TRBJ1-5,NA,16,TGTGCCACCTGGGGGGATCCCGAATATAGCAATCAGCCCCAGCATTTT,CATWGDPEYSNQPQHF
TRBV28,NA,TRBJ2-7,NA,16,TGTGCCAGCAGTATATCCCGGGGGGCCCCCCCTCACGAGCAGTACTTC,CASSISRGAPPHEQYF
TRBV29-1,NA,TRBJ2-2,NA,14,TGCAGCGTTGTGCGGTCCGATAAGCCCGGGGAGCTGTTTTTT,CSVVRSDKPGELFF
TRBV4-2,medium-sized,TRBJ2-7,TRBD2,14,TGTGCCAGCAGTCTAGCGGGGGGGCGGGACGAGCAGTACTTC,CASSLAGGRDEQYF
TRBV7-9,NA,TRBJ2-5,NA,13,TGTGCCAGCAGCTTAGCGTCGGAAGAGACCCAGTACTTC,CASSLASEETQYF
TRBV15,NA,TRBJ2-7,NA,13,TGTGCCACCAGCGGGGGCAGAACCTACGAGCAGTACTTC,CATSGGRTYEQYF
TRBV6-5,NA,TRBJ1-2,TRBD1,13,TGTGCCAGCAGTTTCGGACAGGTGGAAGGCTACACCTTC,CASSFGQVEGYTF
TRBV10-3,NA,TRBJ2-3,NA,14,TGTGCCATCAGTGATAACAGCGGGCCAGATACGCAGTATTTT,CAISDNSGPDTQYF
TRBV28,NA,TRBJ2-7,TRBD1,12,TGTGCCAGCAAGGGACAGGTGTACGAGCAGTACTTC,CASKGQVYEQYF
TRBV28,many,TRBJ2-7,TRBD1,14,TGTGCCAGCAGTAGCCGGACAGGAGCCTACGAGCAGTACTTC,CASSSRTGAYEQYF
TRBV10-1,NA,TRBJ2-1,NA,13,TGCGCCAGCAGTGAGTCTTCGCCGGATGAGCAGTTCTTC,CASSESSPDEQFF
TRBV10-3,NA,TRBJ2-3,TRBD2,18,TGTGCCATCAGTGAGGGTTCTAGCGGGACTAGGTCCCCCGATACGCAGTATTTT,CAISEGSSGTRSPDTQYF
TRBV7-9,NA,TRBJ2-5,NA,12,TGTGCCAGCAGCCCTTCGCCCAAGCCCCCGTACTTC,CASSPSPKPPYF
TRBV9,NA,TRBJ2-5,NA,13,TGTGCCAGCAGCCCGGGGGCGGGGGAGACCCAGTACTTC,CASSPGAGETQYF
TRBV6-4,NA,TRBJ2-1,TRBD2,21,TGTGCCAGCAGTGACTCCCTTAGCGGGGACCCGTTTCGGAGCTCCTACAATGAGCAGTTCTTC,CASSDSLSGDPFRSSYNEQFF
TRBV7-9,NA,TRBJ2-3,NA,15,TGTGCCAGCAGCTTAGGTCGGGGGAGCACAGATACGCAGTATTTT,CASSLGRGSTDTQYF